This entry lists 26 T cell receptor beta chains sequenced from one sample in a study of tumor-infiltrating lymphocytes in primary liver carcinoma. It was unsorted whole blood that yielded blood RNA, and germline DNA was also extracted. TCR beta cDNA was reverse-transcribed from about 500 ng of total RNA. The reaction used a constant-region primer and ProtoScript II reverse transcriptase. Three nested multiplex PCR rounds, a slightly modified ARM-PCR, produced the libraries for TCR beta. Two initial PCR rounds of around 10 cycles each paired TRBV1-TRBV30 forward primers with a C-beta reverse primer. TCRdb re-analysed the multiplex PCR reads in MiXCR, keeping a single row per CDR3 protein. The table records around 330,000 distinct CDR3 sequences, approximately 54% of them present only once. What was sequenced was peripheral blood. The receptor source for this set is a woman aged 30 to 39 with primary liver carcinoma and hepatitis B virus infection.

This clonotype was recorded a few times. The chain employs TRBV4-2 and TRBJ2-2; 13 bases line up with TRBD2. With V trimmed by 4 bases and J by 5 bases, 7 bases remained unmatched. The CDR3 loop spans 17 amino acids. Germline CDR1 reads LGHNA; CDR2 reads YNFKEQ. CDR3 amino acids: CASSRGLAGVETGELFF. CDR3 in DNA: TGTGCCAGCAGCCGCGGACTAGCGGGAGTCGAAACCGGGGAGCTGTTTTTT.

Concerning this clonotype itself: Relative to the germline gene, one junction end is altered; a read error may explain this. The V call is TRBV6-2 or TRBV6-3, the J call TRBJ2-6; D may be TRBD1 (5 bases). Germline assignment: CDR1 MNHEY and CDR2 SVGEGT. The length of the CDR3 is 17 residues. In DNA form, the CDR3 reads TGTGCGAGCAGTTACCGTACGACAGACTCTGGGGTCAACGTCCTGACTTTC. It encodes CASSYRTTDSGVNVLTF.

On this clonotype: A much more abundant neighbour one base away suggests this may be a read error. The rearrangement links TRBV13 to TRBJ2-7, with 12 bases aligning to TRBD2. The germline CDR1 and CDR2 sequences are PRHDT and FYEKMQ (reference sequence). The ends lost 0 bases at V and 9 bases at J; junction bases unmatched: 9. The length of the CDR3 is 16 residues. This chain's CDR3 is CASSLGSSGRAGGQYF. The CDR3, as DNA: TGTGCCAGCAGCTTAGGTTCTAGCGGGAGGGCCGGGGGGCAGTACTTC.

The genes are TRBV15 and TRBJ2-7; tentative D call: TRBD1 (5 bases). CDR3 length: 12 residues. The germline V and J ends were trimmed by 2 bases and 4 bases, with 6 bases remaining between them. CDR1 LNHNV and CDR2 YYDKDF come from the germline V gene (reference sequence). The CDR3 loop reads CATSRQGYEQYF. The CDR3 bases are TGTGCCACCAGCAGACAGGGATACGAGCAGTACTTC.

Notes on this clonotype: This may come from a read error, since a much larger clone is one base off. V gene TRBV29-1 combines with J gene TRBJ2-3, with 7 bases that match TRBD2. This CDR3 contains 14 residues. Per the germline V gene, CDR1 is SQVTM and CDR2 is ANQGSEA. The CDR3 is CSVQGLTSTDTLYF. CDR3 nucleotide sequence: TGCAGCGTCCAGGGACTAACTAGCACAGATACGCTGTATTTT.

The genes are TRBV12-3 or TRBV12-4 and TRBJ2-2, with 9 bases fitting TRBD1. CDR3 length: 15 amino acids. Trimming at V came to 7 bases and at J to 6 bases, leaving 9 bases not matched to a gene. The CDR3 DNA reads TGTGCCAGCAATTCCACAGGGGGCCGGGCCGGGGAGCTGTTTTTT. Translation: CASNSTGGRAGELFF.

With regard to this clonotype: The final CDR3 position lacks the conserved phenylalanine or tryptophan, pointing to a likely read error. This chain links TRBV10-3 with TRBJ2-1; no firm D call. The V gene's germline CDR1 is ENHRY and CDR2 SYGVKD. This CDR3 spans 13 amino acids. V was trimmed by 3 bases and J by 5 bases, leaving 8 bases between them. CDR3 sequence reads: CAISEWRDNEQFL. DNA for the CDR3: TGTGCCATCAGTGAATGGAGAGACAATGAGCAGTTCTTA.

To note about this clonotype: With a much larger clone just one base away, this may be a read error. The genes are TRBV4-3 and TRBJ2-1; weak D call: TRBD1 (6 bases). Trimming removed 0 bases at V and 12 bases at J, with 18 bases between. Germline CDR1 and CDR2: LGHNA and YSLEER. This CDR3 spans 15 amino acids. The CDR3 loop reads CASSQEARTLRGQFF. CDR3 coding DNA: TGCGCCAGCAGCCAAGAAGCAAGGACACTCAGGGGGCAGTTCTTC.

This clonotype was seen repeatedly, ten times or more. J is TRBJ1-1 and V is TRBV6-1; D gene uncertain. This CDR3 is built from 15 residues. The V end lost 10 bases, the J end lost 4 bases, and 22 bases lay between the germline ends. Germline loops: CDR1 MNHNS, CDR2 SASEGT. CDR3 in amino acids: CAITLEGLSGTEAFF. The CDR3 bases are TGTGCCATTACCTTGGAAGGGCTTAGCGGCACTGAAGCTTTCTTT.

The table lists this clonotype with a few counts. The rearrangement uses TRBV6-5 and TRBJ2-5; D is unresolved. The germline V gene has CDR1 MNHEY and CDR2 SVGAGI. Trimming took off 6 bases at V and 5 bases at J, with 10 bases between the two ends. The CDR3 has 12 amino acids. CDR3 sequence reads: CASRDPGETQYF. The DNA of the CDR3 is TGTGCCAGCAGGGACCCTGGGGAGACCCAGTACTTC.

This clonotype was seen a handful of times. This chain joins TRBV6-5 and TRBJ1-2; 8 positions match TRBD1. V trimming: 5 bases; J trimming: 7 bases; junction bases outside the gene matches: 9. Germline assignment: CDR1 MNHEY and CDR2 SVGAGI. This CDR3 spans 14 amino acids. This CDR3 is CASSRLGQGGGYTF. Here the CDR3 DNA reads TGTGCCAGCAGTCGACTCGGACAGGGAGGTGGCTACACCTTC.

On this clonotype itself: A much larger clone lies one base from this, so it may be a read error. The V call is TRBV29-1, the J call TRBJ2-7; D may be TRBD1 (6 bases). CDR3 length equals 14 residues. CDR1 is SQVTM and CDR2 is ANQGSEA in the germline V gene. CDR3 amino acids: CSVEEPGTPYEQCF. The CDR3 DNA is TGCAGCGTTGAAGAACCGGGGACACCCTACGAGCAGTGCTTC.

This clonotype has more than one count but fewer than ten. This rearrangement joins TRBV4-3 to TRBJ1-2; tentative D call: TRBD1 (5 bases). V shed 0 bases and J shed 8 bases, with 22 bases lying between them. Germline CDR1 reads LGHNA; CDR2 reads YSLEER. The CDR3 runs 17 residues. As DNA, the CDR3 is TGCGCCAGCAGCCAAGATAGTGGACAACGGACCGGGCGAGGCTACACCTTC. Protein: CASSQDSGQRTGRGYTF.

This CDR3 reads CASSLVEFATDTQYF. The CDR3 nucleotides read TGTGCCAGCAGCTTGGTCGAGTTTGCTACAGATACGCAGTATTTT. The rearrangement uses TRBV5-5 and TRBJ2-3; no reliable D call. The CDR3 has 15 amino acids. V lost 0 bases, J lost 3 bases, and 11 bases lay in between. In germline, CDR1 is SGHKS, CDR2 YYEKEE (reference sequence).

In regard to this clonotype: One end of the junction does not line up with germline, which may come from a read error. This chain links TRBV11-2 with TRBJ2-3; the D is unclear. The CDR3 extends over 13 amino acids. CDR1 and CDR2 from the germline V gene are SGHAT and FQNNGV. CDR3 bases: TGTGACAGCAGCTCGGACCTCACAGATACGCAGTATTTT. Translated, it gives CDSSSDLTDTQYF. The full variable domain, in which reference TRBV11-2 and TRBJ2-3 provide the parts outside the CDR3, is EAGVAQSPRYKIIEKRQSVAFWCNPISGHATLYWYQQILGQGPKLLIQFQNNGVVDDSQLPKDRFSAERLKGVDSTLKIQPAKLEDSAVYLCDSSSDLTDTQYFGPGTRLTVL.

As for this clonotype: A much larger clonotype is one base distant, so this may be a read error. The CDR3: CASSYSGGLRSGADVLTF. Written as DNA, the CDR3 is TGTGCCAGCAGTTACTCTGGGGGTTTACGCTCTGGGGCCGACGTCCTGACTTTC. This chain joins TRBV6-5 and TRBJ2-6; D might be TRBD1 or TRBD2, each matching 5 bases. The CDR3 is 18 amino acids. Germline-derived CDR1 and CDR2 are MNHEY and SVGAGI.

This clonotype appeared a few times. The V and J genes are TRBV19 and TRBJ2-2; D not resolved. Germline CDR1 LNHDA, CDR2 SQIVND (reference sequence). V was trimmed by 5 bases and J by 5 bases, leaving 12 bases between them. CDR3 length equals 14 residues. The CDR3 coding sequence is TGTGCCAGTAGTGATCAGGCGTTAACCGGGGAGCTGTTTTTT. It is translated as CASSDQALTGELFF.

With respect to this clonotype: A much larger clone differs from this one at a single base, so this may be a read error. The chain recombines TRBV6-2 or TRBV6-3 with TRBJ2-1; 10 positions agree with TRBD2. The CDR3 is 22 residues long. V lost 6 bases, J lost 10 bases, and 33 bases stayed unmatched. Germline V gene sequence: CDR1 MNHEY, CDR2 SVGEGT. The CDR3 DNA reads as TGTGCCAGCAGACCCCCCCCGGGACGGGGAACCAGTCTTAGCGGGAGGATTTACGAGCAGTTCTTC. It specifies CASRPPPGRGTSLSGRIYEQFF.

Concerning this clonotype: Being one base from a much bigger clone, this may be a read error. The chain is built from TRBV10-3 and TRBJ1-5; TRBD1 agrees at 8 bases. The CDR3 runs 13 residues. Germline V gives CDR1 ENHRY, CDR2 SYGVKD. Here the CDR3 DNA reads TGTGCCATCAGTGGGACAGGGTATCAGCTCCAGCATTTT. As protein: CAISGTGYQLQHF.

This clonotype was seen a handful of times. This rearrangement joins TRBV12-3 or TRBV12-4 to TRBJ1-5; tentatively, D is TRBD1 (6 bases). The CDR3 is 14 amino acids. The V end was cut by 5 bases, the J end by 7 bases, with 15 bases between. The CDR3 DNA reads as TGTGCCAGCAGTCCAACCGGACAGAGACAGCCCCAGCATTTT. It translates to CASSPTGQRQPQHF.

J is TRBJ2-7 and V is TRBV14; TRBD2 matches 9 bases. The CDR3 covers 15 residues. Trimming cost V 4 bases and J 4 bases; bases outside gene matches: 8. The germline CDR1 and CDR2 sequences are SGHDN and FVKESK. In nucleotides, the CDR3 is TGTGCCAGCAGCCTGATCGGCGGGAGGGCTTACGAGCAGTACTTC. It yields the protein CASSLIGGRAYEQYF.

In the case of this clonotype: A clone one base away is much larger, so this may be a read error. The CDR3 is CASCPVGNTEAFF. The CDR3 region has the DNA TGTGCCAGCTGCCCAGTGGGTAACACTGAAGCTTTCTTT. The chain links TRBV7-9 to TRBJ1-1; D not certain. Germline V gene data show CDR1 as SEHNR and CDR2 as FQNEAQ (reference sequence). This CDR3 comprises 13 residues. The V end lost 8 bases, the J end lost 2 bases, and 12 bases lay between the germline ends.

The rearrangement links TRBV5-4 to TRBJ2-3; TRBD2 matches 8 bases. Germline V gene data show CDR1 as SGHNT and CDR2 as YYREEE (reference sequence). The CDR3 sequence is 15 residues long. V lost 6 bases to trimming and J lost 1 base; unmatched junction nucleotides: 7. CDR3 bases: TGTGCCAGCACCTATAGCGGGACCGGCACAGATACGCAGTATTTT. It specifies CASTYSGTGTDTQYF. The whole variable domain, remainder taken from reference TRBV5-4 and TRBJ2-3, is ETGVTQSPTHLIKTRGQQVTLRCSSQSGHNTVSWYQQALGQGPQFIFQYYREEENGRGNFPPRFSGLQFPNYSSELNVNALELDDSALYLCASTYSGTGTDTQYFGPGTRLTVL.

As regards this clonotype: One end of the junction is discordant with germline, which a read error may explain. The chain links TRBV5-1 to TRBJ1-2; D is perhaps TRBD1 (6 bases). Looked up from germline, CDR1 is SGHRS and CDR2 is YFSETQ. This CDR3 is 13 amino acids long. Here the CDR3 DNA reads TGTGCCAGCAACGCGACAGGTCCTTATGGCTACACCTTC. This gives the protein CASNATGPYGYTF.

A note on this clonotype: A much larger clone lies a single base off, so this may be a read error. This chain joins TRBV6-5 and TRBJ1-2; 7 bases match TRBD1. Germline CDR1 MNHEY, CDR2 SVGAGI. This CDR3 has 15 residues. CDR3: CASSYSAGGALGYIF. The DNA of the CDR3 is TGTGCCAGCAGTTACTCCGCAGGGGGTGCGCTCGGCTACATCTTC.

Comment on this clonotype: An end of the junction differs from the germline gene, which may be a read error. The gene calls are TRBV6-2 or TRBV6-3 and TRBJ2-7; possibly TRBD1 for D (6 bases). The length of the CDR3 is 11 residues. CDR1 and CDR2 (germline): MNHEY, SVGEGT. The CDR3 here is CAAGDRYGQYF. DNA for the CDR3: TGTGCCGCAGGGGATCGCTACGGGCAGTACTTC.